This entry lists 10 T cell receptor beta chains sequenced from one sample in a study of neoadjuvant anti-PD-1 for oral cavity cancer. Time point specified: after neoadjuvant nivolumab, at surgical resection. Method: immunoSEQ multiplex PCR; TCRdb's copy keeps in-frame clones and lacks some. The sample includes over 30,000 clones, 80% of them seen just once. This material consisted of PBMCs, taken after nivolumab (anti-PD-1) treatment. The source is a person aged 35-79 years with oral cavity squamous cell carcinoma.

CDR3 region: CASSLTGTAISAGANVLTF. DNA for the CDR3: TGTGCCAGCAGCTTAACCGGGACAGCTATAAGCGCTGGGGCCAACGTCCTGACTTTC. The gene calls are TRBV5-8 and TRBJ2-6; 7 positions match TRBD1. The germline CDR1 and CDR2 sequences are SGHTS and YDEGEE. The CDR3 runs 19 residues. J gave up 2 bases and V 2 bases, and 13 bases lay outside the gene matches.

As regards this clone: The junction differs from germline at one of its ends, possibly a read error. This same CDR3 is encoded by further DNA sequences in the sample. The J gene is TRBJ2-7, the V gene TRBV4-2; 7 positions agree with TRBD2. The CDR3 covers 15 residues. CDR1 is LGHNA and CDR2 is YNFKEQ in the germline V gene. DNA of the CDR3: TGTGCCAGCAGTCAAGCCGGGACTACAGTTCGCGAGCAGTACTTC. As protein: CASSQAGTTVREQYF.

The chain has TRBV6-6 and TRBJ1-5; D not certain. The V end was cut by 6 bases, the J end by 4 bases, with 16 bases between. CDR1 MNHNY and CDR2 SVGAGI come from the germline V gene (reference sequence). This CDR3 is 15 amino acids long. CDR3 nucleotides: TGTGCCAGCAGCCCTGGGAGCGGGTTAAATCAGCCCCAGCATTTT. This encodes CASSPGSGLNQPQHF.

V is TRBV4-3 and J is TRBJ1-1; D might be TRBD1 (5 bases). The CDR3 covers 15 residues. Deletions cut 0 bases from V and 4 bases from J, with 12 bases between. Germline V gene sequence: CDR1 LGHNA, CDR2 YSLEER. CDR3 sequence (DNA): TGCGCCAGCAGCCAAGATGTAGGGACCGGCACTGAAGCTTTCTTT. This sequence encodes CASSQDVGTGTEAFF.

The J gene is TRBJ1-5, the V gene TRBV6-5; 7 positions agree with TRBD1. This CDR3 is built from 14 residues. V lost 4 bases and J lost 2; bases outside the gene matches: 2. Germline loops: CDR1 MNHEY, CDR2 SVGAGI. The DNA of the CDR3 is TGTGCCAGCAGTTCCGGGACAGGCAATCAGCCCCAGCATTTT. Translation gives CASSSGTGNQPQHF.

In its sample, this clone was seen once. The chain uses TRBV14 and TRBJ1-1; perhaps TRBD1 as D (6 bases). This CDR3 is built from 15 residues. The germline CDR1 and CDR2 sequences are SGHDN and FVKESK. V was cut by 5 bases and J by 3 bases, with 16 bases left in between. CDR3: CASSSGHMGYTEAFF. Here the CDR3 DNA reads TGTGCCAGCAGCTCGGGACATATGGGGTACACTGAAGCTTTCTTT.

The rearrangement joins TRBV9 to TRBJ2-7; TRBD1 agrees at 9 bases. J was trimmed by 4 bases and V by 0 bases; bases with no gene match: 5. Germline V gene data show CDR1 as SGDLS and CDR2 as YYNGEE. CDR3 length equals 15 residues. The CDR3 loop is CASSVGQGQGYEQYF. The CDR3 nucleotides are TGTGCCAGCAGCGTAGGGCAGGGACAGGGATACGAGCAGTACTTC. The full variable domain, rest sourced from reference TRBV9 and TRBJ2-7, is DSGVTQTPKHLITATGQRVTLRCSPRSGDLSVYWYQQSLDQGLQFLIQYYNGEERAKGNILERFSAQQFPDLHSELNLSSLELGDSALYFCASSVGQGQGYEQYFGPGTRLTVT.

The rearrangement links TRBV9 to TRBJ1-1; D might be TRBD1 (6 bases). The CDR3 runs to 13 residues. V lost 0 bases, J lost 7 bases, and 10 bases lay in between. Germline-derived CDR1 and CDR2 are SGDLS and YYNGEE. The CDR3 loop reads CASSVGEGDEAFF. As DNA, the CDR3 is TGTGCCAGCAGCGTAGGTGAGGGGGATGAAGCTTTCTTT.

The gene calls are TRBV4-3 and TRBJ1-2; D is uncertain. Trimming left V 0 bases short and J 2 bases short, with 10 bases between. CDR3 length: 15 residues. Germline V gives CDR1 LGHNA, CDR2 YSLEER. The CDR3 here is CASSQDFGSNYGYTF. The CDR3 nucleotides read TGCGCCAGCAGCCAAGATTTTGGCAGCAACTATGGCTACACCTTC.

CDR3 DNA: TGTGCCAGCAGCCTGGGCCCAGGGACAGATGAAAAACTGTTTTTT. Translation gives CASSLGPGTDEKLFF. The chain couples TRBV4-2 to TRBJ1-4; 7 nucleotides align to TRBD1. V gave up 4 bases and J gave up 6 bases; unmatched junction bases: 8. This CDR3 region has 15 residues. CDR1 and CDR2 (germline): LGHNA, YNFKEQ.